This T cell receptor (beta chain) was retrieved from a study of cytomegalovirus exposure and HLA in healthy donors. Primers included in the PCR were 60 Vbeta and 13 Jbeta primers. Sequenced by immunoSEQ multiplex PCR; TCRdb stores in-frame clones only, minus some. The sample holds roughly 80,000 clones, approximately 65% seen once. Trimming pared 0 bases from V and 7 bases from J, leaving 13 bases between. CDR3 length: 14 amino acids. The germline V gene encodes CDR1 SGHRS and CDR2 YFSETQ. The sample taken for sequencing was PBMCs. This chain joins TRBV5-1 and TRBJ1-2; TRBD1 is a possible D gene (5 bases). This TCR derives from a male donor in good health and CMV-seropositive. The CDR3 sequence: CASSLGGVLSGYTF. CDR3 DNA: TGCGCCAGCAGCTTGGGGGGGGTTTTGAGTGGCTACACCTTC.